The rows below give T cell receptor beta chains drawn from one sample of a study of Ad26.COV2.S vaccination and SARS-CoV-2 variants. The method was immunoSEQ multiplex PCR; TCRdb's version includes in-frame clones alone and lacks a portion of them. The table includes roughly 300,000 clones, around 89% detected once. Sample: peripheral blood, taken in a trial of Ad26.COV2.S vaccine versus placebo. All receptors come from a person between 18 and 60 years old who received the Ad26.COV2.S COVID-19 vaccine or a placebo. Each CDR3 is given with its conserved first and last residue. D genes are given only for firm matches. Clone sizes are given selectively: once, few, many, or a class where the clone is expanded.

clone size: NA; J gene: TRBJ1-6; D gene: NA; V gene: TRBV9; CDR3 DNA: TGTGCCAGCAGCGTCGGAAGGCATTCACCCCTCCACTTT; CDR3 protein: CASSVGRHSPLHF
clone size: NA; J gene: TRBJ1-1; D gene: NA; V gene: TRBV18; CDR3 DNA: TGTGCCAGCTCACCTCCATTGGGCCACGAAACTGAAGCTTTCTTT; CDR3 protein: CASSPPLGHETEAFF
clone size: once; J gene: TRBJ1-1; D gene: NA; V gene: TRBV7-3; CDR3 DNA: TGTGCCAGCAGCCCCCCAGGATTCCACACTGAAGCTTTCTTT; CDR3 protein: CASSPPGFHTEAFF
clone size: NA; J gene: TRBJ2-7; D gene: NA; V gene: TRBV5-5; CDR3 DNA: TGTGCCAGCAGCGTCCGGGACACACCCTACGAGCAGTACTTC; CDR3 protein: CASSVRDTPYEQYF
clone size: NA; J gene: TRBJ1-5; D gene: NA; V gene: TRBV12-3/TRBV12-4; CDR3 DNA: TGTGCCAGCAGTCTCAATAGCAATCAGCCCCAGCATTTT; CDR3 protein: CASSLNSNQPQHF
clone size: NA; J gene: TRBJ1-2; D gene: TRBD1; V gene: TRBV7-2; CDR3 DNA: TGTGCCAGCAGCTCGACAGGGGGCAACTATGGCTACACCTTC; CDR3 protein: CASSSTGGNYGYTF
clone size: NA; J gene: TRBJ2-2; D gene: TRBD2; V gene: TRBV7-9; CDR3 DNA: TGTGCCAGCAGACCCGGACTAGCGGGGATGAACACCGGGGAGCTGTTTTTT; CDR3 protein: CASRPGLAGMNTGELFF
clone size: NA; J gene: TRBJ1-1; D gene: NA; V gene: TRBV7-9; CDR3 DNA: TGTGCCAGCAGCTTAACGGAGAGAAACACTGAAGCTTTCTTT; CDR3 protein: CASSLTERNTEAFF
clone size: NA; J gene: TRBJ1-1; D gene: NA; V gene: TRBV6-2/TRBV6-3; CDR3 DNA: TGTGCCAGCAGTTACTCGGGGGGGACGGTGAACACTGAAGCTTTCTTT; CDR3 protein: CASSYSGGTVNTEAFF
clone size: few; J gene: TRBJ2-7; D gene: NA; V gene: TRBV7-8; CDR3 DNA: TGTGCCAGCAGCTTAGTGCCCCGGGGATACGAGCAGTACTTC; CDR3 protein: CASSLVPRGYEQYF
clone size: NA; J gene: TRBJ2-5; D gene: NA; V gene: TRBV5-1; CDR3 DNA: TGCGCCAGCAGCTTGGTTCCTGACCTCCAAGAGACCCAGTACTTC; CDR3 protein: CASSLVPDLQETQYF
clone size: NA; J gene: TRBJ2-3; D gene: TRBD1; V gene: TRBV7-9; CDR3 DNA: TGTGCCAGCAGCCCTGGGACAGGACGCACAGATACGCAGTATTTT; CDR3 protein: CASSPGTGRTDTQYF
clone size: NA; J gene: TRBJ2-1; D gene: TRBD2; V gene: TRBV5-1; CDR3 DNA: TGCGCCAGCAGCTCCCAGGGGGGTAGCGGGAGGGCCGGGGAGCAGTTCTTC; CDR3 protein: CASSSQGGSGRAGEQFF
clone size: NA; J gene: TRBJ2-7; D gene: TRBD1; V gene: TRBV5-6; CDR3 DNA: TGTGCCAGCAGCTTGGTTCGTGACAGGGGGCGGGAGCAGTACTTC; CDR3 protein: CASSLVRDRGREQYF
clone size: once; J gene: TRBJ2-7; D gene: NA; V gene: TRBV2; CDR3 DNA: TGTGCCAGCAGTGAAGGTCCAGGGTCAAACTACGAGCAGTACTTC; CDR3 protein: CASSEGPGSNYEQYF
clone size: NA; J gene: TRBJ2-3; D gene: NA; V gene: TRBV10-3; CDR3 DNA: TGTGCCATCAGTGAGTCTCAGGGGCAAGGAGATACGCAGTATTTT; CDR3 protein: CAISESQGQGDTQYF
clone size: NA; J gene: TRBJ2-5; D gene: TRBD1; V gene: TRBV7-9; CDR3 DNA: TGTGCCAGCAACTCACAGGGGTCCGAGACCCAGTACTTC; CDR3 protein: CASNSQGSETQYF
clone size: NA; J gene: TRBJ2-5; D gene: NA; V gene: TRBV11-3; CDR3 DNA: TGTGCCAGCAGCCAAGTGCGGGGAGAGACCCAGTACTTC; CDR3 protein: CASSQVRGETQYF
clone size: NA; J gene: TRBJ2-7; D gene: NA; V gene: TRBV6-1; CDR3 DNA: TGTGCCAGCAGTGACCAGGTGGGGGCAGGGGACTTGTACGAGCAGTACTTC; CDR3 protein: CASSDQVGAGDLYEQYF
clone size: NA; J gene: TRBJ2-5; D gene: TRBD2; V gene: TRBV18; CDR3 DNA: TGTGCCAGCTCACCAGGGACTAGCGGGAGGGCCTACCAAGAGACCCAGTACTTC; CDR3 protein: CASSPGTSGRAYQETQYF
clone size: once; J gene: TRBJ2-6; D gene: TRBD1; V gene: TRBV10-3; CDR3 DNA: TGTGCCATCAGACAGGGGGGAATCTCTGGGGCCAACGTCCTGACTTTC; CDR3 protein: CAIRQGGISGANVLTF
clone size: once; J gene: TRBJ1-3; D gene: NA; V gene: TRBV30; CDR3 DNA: TGTGCCTGGAGTGTTGCCTCCTCTGGAAACACCATATATTTT; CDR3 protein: CAWSVASSGNTIYF
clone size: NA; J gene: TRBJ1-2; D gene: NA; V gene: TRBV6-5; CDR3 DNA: TGTGCCCCCCCAGGAATCGTCAACTATGGCTACACCTTC; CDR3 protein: CAPPGIVNYGYTF
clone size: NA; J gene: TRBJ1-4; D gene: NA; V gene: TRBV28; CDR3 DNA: TGTGCCAGCAGTTTATTCTCAGGATCTAATGAAAAACTGTTTTTT; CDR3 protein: CASSLFSGSNEKLFF
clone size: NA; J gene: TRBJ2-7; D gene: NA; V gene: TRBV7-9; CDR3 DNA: TGTGCCAGCAGCTCACTCCAATCTCTTGGGGACCCCTACGAGCAGTACTTC; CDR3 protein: CASSSLQSLGDPYEQYF
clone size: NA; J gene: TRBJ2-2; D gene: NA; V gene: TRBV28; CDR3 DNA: TGTGCCAGCAGTTTGCAGGGATTCACCGGGGAGCTGTTTTTT; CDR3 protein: CASSLQGFTGELFF
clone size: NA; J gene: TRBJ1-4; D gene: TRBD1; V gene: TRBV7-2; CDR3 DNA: TGTGCCAGCAGCTTAGCGGGACAGGTGAATGAAAAACTGTTTTTT; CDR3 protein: CASSLAGQVNEKLFF
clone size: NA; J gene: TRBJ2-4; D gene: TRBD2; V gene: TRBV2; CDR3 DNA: TGTGCCAGCGCTAGCGGGGGGGCCAAAAACATTCAGTACTTC; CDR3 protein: CASASGGAKNIQYF
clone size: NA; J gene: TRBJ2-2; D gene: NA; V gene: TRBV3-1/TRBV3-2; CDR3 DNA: TGTGCCAGCAGCCATAGCTGGGTCAGTTTCACCGGGGAGCTGTTTTTT; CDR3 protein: CASSHSWVSFTGELFF
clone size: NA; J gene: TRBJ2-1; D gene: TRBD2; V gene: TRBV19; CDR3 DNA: TGTGCCAGTAGTGTGACTAGCGGACCCTACAATGAGCAGTTCTTC; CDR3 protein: CASSVTSGPYNEQFF
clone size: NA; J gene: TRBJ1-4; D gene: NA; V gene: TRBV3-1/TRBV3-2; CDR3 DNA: TGTGCCAGCAGCCAAGATCCAGGGTATGAAAAACTGTTTTTT; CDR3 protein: CASSQDPGYEKLFF
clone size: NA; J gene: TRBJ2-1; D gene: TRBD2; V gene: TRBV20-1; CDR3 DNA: TGCAGTGCTAGTCCTAGCGGGAGGGGCTCCTACAATGAGCAGTTCTTC; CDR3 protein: CSASPSGRGSYNEQFF
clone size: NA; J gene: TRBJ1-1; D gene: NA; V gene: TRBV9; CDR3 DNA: TGTGCCAGCAGCGGTACAAGGGAGGGCACTGAAGCTTTCTTT; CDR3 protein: CASSGTREGTEAFF
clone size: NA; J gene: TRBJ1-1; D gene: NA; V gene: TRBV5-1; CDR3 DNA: TGCGCCAGCAGCTTGGAAGGAAGGGCTTTCTTT; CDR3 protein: CASSLEGRAFF
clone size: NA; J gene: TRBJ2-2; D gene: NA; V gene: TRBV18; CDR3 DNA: TGTGCCAGCTCACCTGCCCGAATGAACACCGGGGAGCTGTTTTTT; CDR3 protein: CASSPARMNTGELFF
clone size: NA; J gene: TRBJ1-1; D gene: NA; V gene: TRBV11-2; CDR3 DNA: TGTGCCAGCAGCTTATACTCCACGCGGAATACTGAAGCTTTCTTT; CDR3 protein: CASSLYSTRNTEAFF
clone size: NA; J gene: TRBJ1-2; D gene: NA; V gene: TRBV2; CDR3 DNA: TGTGCCAGCAGTGAAGCGCGACAGTCCTATGGCTACACCTTC; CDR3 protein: CASSEARQSYGYTF
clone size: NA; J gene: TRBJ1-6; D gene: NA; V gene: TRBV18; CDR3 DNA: TGTGCCAGCTCAACACAAGGAAATGGGGGCGGCAATTCACCCCTCCACTTT; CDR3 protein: CASSTQGNGGGNSPLHF
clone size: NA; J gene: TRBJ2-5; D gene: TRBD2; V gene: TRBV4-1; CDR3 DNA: TGCGCCAGCAGCCAAGATATCCAGCGGGAGGTCGGAGAGACCCAGTACTTC; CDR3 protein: CASSQDIQREVGETQYF
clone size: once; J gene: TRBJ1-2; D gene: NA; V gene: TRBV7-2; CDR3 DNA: TGTGCCAGCAGCACCGTAGGGACAGGCTACACCTTC; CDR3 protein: CASSTVGTGYTF
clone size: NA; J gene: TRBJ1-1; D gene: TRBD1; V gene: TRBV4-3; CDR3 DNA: TGCGCCAGCAGCCAATCCGGGACAGTGAACACTGAAGCTTTCTTT; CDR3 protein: CASSQSGTVNTEAFF
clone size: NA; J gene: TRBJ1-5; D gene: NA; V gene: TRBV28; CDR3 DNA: TGTGCCAGCAGTTTAAGGGGGCCCCAGCATTTT; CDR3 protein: CASSLRGPQHF
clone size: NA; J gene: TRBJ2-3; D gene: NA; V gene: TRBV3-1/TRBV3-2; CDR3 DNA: TGTGCCAGCAGCAAGGACTTCTCCACAGATACGCAGTATTTT; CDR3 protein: CASSKDFSTDTQYF
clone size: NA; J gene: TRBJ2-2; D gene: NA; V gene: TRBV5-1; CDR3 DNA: TGCGCCAGCAGCTTGGATTCGCTGAACACCGGGGAGCTGTTTTTT; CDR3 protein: CASSLDSLNTGELFF
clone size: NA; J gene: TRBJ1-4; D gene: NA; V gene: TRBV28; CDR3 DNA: TGTGCCAGCAGTACCCGGTCCTCAGGCCGTGAAAAACTGTTTTTT; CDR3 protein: CASSTRSSGREKLFF
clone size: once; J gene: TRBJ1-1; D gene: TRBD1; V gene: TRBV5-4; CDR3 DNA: TGTGCCAGCAGCCCTGGACAGGACCCTGAAGCTTTCTTT; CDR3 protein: CASSPGQDPEAFF
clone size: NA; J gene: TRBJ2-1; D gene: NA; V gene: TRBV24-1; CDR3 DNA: TGTGCCACCAGTGATCAAACCAGGGACAATGAGCAGTTCTTC; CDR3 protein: CATSDQTRDNEQFF
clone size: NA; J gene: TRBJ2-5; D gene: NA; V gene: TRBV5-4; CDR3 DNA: TGTGCCAGCAGCAAAGACAGTGGGGAGACCCAGTACTTC; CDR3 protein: CASSKDSGETQYF
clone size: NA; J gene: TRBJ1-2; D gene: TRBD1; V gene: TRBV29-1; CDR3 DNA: TGCAGCGTTGAACGGGACAGTGACTATGGCTACACCTTC; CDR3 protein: CSVERDSDYGYTF
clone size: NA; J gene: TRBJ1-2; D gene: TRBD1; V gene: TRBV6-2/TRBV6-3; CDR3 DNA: TGTGCCAGCAGCTTTCCGGGACAGGGATATGATGGCTACACCTTC; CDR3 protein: CASSFPGQGYDGYTF
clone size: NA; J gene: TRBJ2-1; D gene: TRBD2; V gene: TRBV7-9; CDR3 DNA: TGTGCCAGCAGCCTAACTAGCGGGCACCGAGACAATGAGCAGTTCTTC; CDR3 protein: CASSLTSGHRDNEQFF
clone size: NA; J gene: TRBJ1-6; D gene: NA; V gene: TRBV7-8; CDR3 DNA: TGTGCCAGCAGCCCTTATACAGATTCACCCCTCCACTTT; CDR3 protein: CASSPYTDSPLHF
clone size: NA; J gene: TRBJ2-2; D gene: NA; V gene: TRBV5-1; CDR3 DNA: TGCGCCAGCAGTGCTGTAGGGACAACGAACACCGGGGAGCTGTTTTTT; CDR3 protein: CASSAVGTTNTGELFF
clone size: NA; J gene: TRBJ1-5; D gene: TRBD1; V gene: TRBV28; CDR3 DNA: TGTGCCAGCAGTTATGGGACAGGGGATCAGCCCCAGCATTTT; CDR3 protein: CASSYGTGDQPQHF
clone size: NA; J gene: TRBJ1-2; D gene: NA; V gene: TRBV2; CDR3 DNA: TGTGCCAGCAGCCGGACAGCCTTGGGCTACACCTTC; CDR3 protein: CASSRTALGYTF